This TCR beta chain is drawn from a study of cytomegalovirus exposure and HLA in healthy donors. General study results and limits: Beyond CMV serostatus, there was no information to go on about immune exposure.

The PCR ran on 60 Vbeta and 13 Jbeta primers. Measured with immunoSEQ multiplex PCR; TCRdb has only the in-frame clones, and not every one. The repertoire holds about 120,000 clones, with about four fifths as singletons. With respect to this clone: Its antigen remains unknown.

Sequencing was done on a sample of PBMCs. The receptor was derived from a woman between 18 and 29 years old in good health and CMV-seronegative.

DNA of the CDR3: TGTGCCAGTAGTATAAGCGGTTCAAGGTACGAGCAGTACTTC. Protein sequence: CASSISGSRYEQYF. V gene TRBV19 combines with J gene TRBJ2-7; D is perhaps TRBD2 (5 bases). V lost 2 bases, J lost 4 bases, and 12 bases lay in between. The CDR3 contains 14 residues. Germline V CDR1 and CDR2: LNHDA, SQIVND (reference sequence).